A single sample is the source of the 3 T cell receptor beta chains below, sequenced in a study of blood T cells in healthy people across ages. A second PCR, run for about 7 to 11 cycles, used a sample-barcoded 5' primer plus a J-beta primer mix. TCRdb processed the 5' RACE reads anew with MiXCR; each CDR3 protein has one entry. The sample has 800,000 to 950,000 distinct CDR3 sequences, 40% to 60% seen once. The sample consisted of blood. The source of these receptors is a man younger than 45 in good health.

This chain links TRBV6-2 or TRBV6-3 with TRBJ2-7, with unresolved D. This CDR3 is built from 15 residues. Germline-derived CDR1 and CDR2 are MNHEY and SVGEGT. V lost 4 bases and J lost 0, with 13 bases in between. Written as DNA, the CDR3 is TGTGCCAGCAGTTTAGTACGGAGAGACTCCTACGAGCAGTACTTC. It codes for CASSLVRRDSYEQYF.

This chain connects TRBV12-3 or TRBV12-4 to TRBJ2-1, with 7 bases fitting TRBD2. Trimming removed 3 bases from V and 7 bases from J; junction bases left unmatched: 6. The CDR3 is 14 amino acids. The CDR3 coding sequence is TGTGCCAGCAGTTTCTCGACGGGGGGTAATGAGCAGTTCTTC. It codes for CASSFSTGGNEQFF.

In its sample, this clonotype was seen a few times. One base away lies a much larger clone, so this may be a sequencing read error. The chain links TRBV12-3 or TRBV12-4 to TRBJ2-1; no definite D call. This CDR3 contains 12 residues. Deletions cut 3 bases from V and 10 bases from J, with 10 bases between. DNA for the CDR3: TGTGCCAGCAGTTTGTGGGGTCGGGAGCAGTTCTTC. This translates into CASSLWGREQFF.